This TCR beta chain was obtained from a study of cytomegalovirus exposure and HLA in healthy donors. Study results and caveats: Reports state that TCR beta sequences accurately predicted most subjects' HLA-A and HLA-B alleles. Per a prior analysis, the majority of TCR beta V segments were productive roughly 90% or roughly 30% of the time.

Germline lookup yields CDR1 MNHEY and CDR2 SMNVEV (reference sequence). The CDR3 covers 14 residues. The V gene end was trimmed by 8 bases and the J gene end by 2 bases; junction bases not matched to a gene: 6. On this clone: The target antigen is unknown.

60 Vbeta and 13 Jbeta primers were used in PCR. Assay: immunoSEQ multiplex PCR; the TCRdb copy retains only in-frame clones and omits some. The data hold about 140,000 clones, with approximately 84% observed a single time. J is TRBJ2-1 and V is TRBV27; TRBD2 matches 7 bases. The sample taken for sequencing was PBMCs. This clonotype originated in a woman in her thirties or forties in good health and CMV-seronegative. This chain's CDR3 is CASHPAGTYNEQFF. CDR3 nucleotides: TGTGCCAGCCACCCAGCGGGGACCTACAATGAGCAGTTCTTC.